Here is one T cell receptor (beta chain) with its context. Its antigen is unknown. The sample originates from a study of T cells after yellow fever vaccination. Study-level findings and limits: By day 5 rather than day 15, the secondary response had peaked, though it was weaker. Most primary-vaccination clones reappeared after the booster (more than 95% CD4, 88% CD8).

For TCR, cDNA came from 5'RACE template switching, which added a universal primer site and UMIs. TCRdb used MiXCR to reprocess the 5' RACE reads, holding one entry per CDR3 protein. This table holds some 350,000 distinct CDR3 sequences, 3% to 4.5% found once. The sequences come from PBMCs, collected 5 days after the yellow fever booster vaccination. This receptor was identified in a man younger than 35 who received the YFV17D yellow fever vaccine.

In DNA form, the CDR3 reads TGCGCCAGCAGCCAAGAGTTGGGAGTGAACACTGAAGCTTTCTTT. It encodes CASSQELGVNTEAFF. This rearrangement joins TRBV4-3 to TRBJ1-1; no firm D call. This CDR3 is 15 amino acids long. Trimming removed 0 bases from V and 0 bases from J, with 8 bases in between. Germline CDR1 and CDR2: LGHNA and YSLEER.